The source of this T cell receptor beta chain is a study of blood T cell repertoires in COVID-19. Profiling relied on immunoSEQ multiplex PCR, and the TCRdb table lists in-frame clones only, not all of them. The profile shows some 670,000 clones, around 90% of them singletons. The V gene's germline CDR1 is MNHNY and CDR2 SVGAGI (reference sequence). The CDR3 runs to 14 residues. Trimming removed 0 bases at V and 5 bases at J, with 11 bases between. The chain links TRBV6-6 to TRBJ2-7, with D uncertain. This receptor was taken from a woman aged 18-35 years with acute or convalescent COVID-19. Sequenced input: peripheral blood. Written as DNA, the CDR3 is TGTGCCAGCAGTTACTCGACTGGGTGGGACGAGCAGTACTTC. Its translation is CASSYSTGWDEQYF.